This TCR beta chain was observed in a study of CD8+CD57+ T cells in acquired aplastic anemia. In the study overall: DNA recovered from sorted CD4+ and CD8+ cells had a mean of roughly 3 ug. Points from the study as a whole: Overlapping CD8+ CDR3 repertoires of patients and controls contained approximately 28 shared sequences.

Researchers used genomic DNA as the template to profile TCR beta VDJ and CDR3. TCRdb independently ran MiXCR on the reads; one entry per CDR3 protein. The data contain 150,000 to 200,000 distinct CDR3 sequences, more than 45% of them seen just once; the ten biggest clones take up 9.7%. Germline V gene sequence: CDR1 DFQATT, CDR2 SNEGSKA (reference sequence). This CDR3 is 13 amino acids long. This clonotype was seen many times. What it recognizes is unknown. An expansion of CD8+CD57+ cells by flow cytometry had been shown in patients chosen for sequencing. V usage is TRBV20-1 and J usage is TRBJ2-7; tentative D call: TRBD1 (5 bases). Sequenced input: sorted CD4+, CD8+, or CD8+CD57+ T cells (not recorded which) from PBMCs. This sequence originates from a human donor with aplastic anemia. CDR3 protein: CSAALQGASEQYF. In DNA form, the CDR3 reads TGCAGCGCCGCTCTCCAGGGTGCTAGCGAGCAGTACTTC.